Below are 20 T cell receptor beta chains sequenced from a single sample in a study of T cell changes during pregnancy in multiple sclerosis. Assay used: immunoSEQ multiplex PCR; TCRdb lists only in-frame clones, some missing. The sample records some 69,000 clones, 90% to 95% being singletons. Sequencing was performed on peripheral blood, taken in the second trimester of pregnancy. These receptors all come from a female donor in good health, enrolled as a control in a pregnancy study.

The chain is built from TRBV5-6 and TRBJ1-1, with D perhaps TRBD1 (5 bases). V lost 7 bases, J lost 1 base, and 8 bases lay in between. Germline-derived CDR1 and CDR2 are SGHDT and YYEEEE. The CDR3 spans 12 residues. This CDR3 reads CASFQGNTEAFF. The CDR3 nucleotides read TGTGCCAGCTTCCAGGGGAACACTGAAGCTTTCTTT.

This clone is medium-sized within its sample. V usage is TRBV7-9 and J usage is TRBJ1-5; 7 bases agree with TRBD1. Unmatched junction bases numbered 5, after V lost 5 bases and J lost 4 bases. The CDR3 is 14 residues long. Germline CDR1 reads SEHNR; CDR2 reads FQNEAQ (reference sequence). CDR3 protein: CASSRDSANQPQHF. CDR3 nucleotides: TGTGCCAGCAGCCGGGACAGCGCTAATCAGCCCCAGCATTTT.

The rearrangement joins TRBV30 to TRBJ2-1; possibly TRBD2 for D (7 bases). This CDR3 comprises 15 residues. Looked up from germline, CDR1 is GTSNPN and CDR2 is SVGIG (reference sequence). V gave up 7 bases and J gave up 5 bases, with 21 bases separating them. The CDR3 nucleotides are TGTGCCTCCCAAGGGCGGGGGCGGAGAGACAATGAGCAGTTCTTC. Translation: CASQGRGRRDNEQFF.

The CDR3 protein is CASILLKGMNTEAFF. The DNA of the CDR3 is TGTGCCAGCATTCTCCTGAAGGGGATGAACACTGAAGCTTTCTTT. The chain employs TRBV6-6 and TRBJ1-1, with a weak D call TRBD1 (5 bases). Trimming removed 7 bases at V and 0 bases at J, with 15 bases between. Germline CDR1 reads MNHNY; CDR2 reads SVGAGI (reference sequence). CDR3 length equals 15 residues.

The chain is built from TRBV5-4 and TRBJ2-4, with 7 nucleotides matching TRBD2. CDR1 is SGHNT, CDR2 YYREEE, per germline (reference sequence). V dropped 7 bases and J dropped 9; count of bases not matched to a gene: 13. There are 14 residues in the CDR3. The CDR3 region has the DNA TGTGCCAGCGGAACGGGACTACCCGGGAGCATTCAGTACTTC. Translation: CASGTGLPGSIQYF. Full variable domain (outside the CDR3, taken from reference TRBV5-4 and TRBJ2-4): ETGVTQSPTHLIKTRGQQVTLRCSSQSGHNTVSWYQQALGQGPQFIFQYYREEENGRGNFPPRFSGLQFPNYSSELNVNALELDDSALYLCASGTGLPGSIQYFGAGTRLSVL.

This clone was observed a single time. The chain combines TRBV11-1 with TRBJ1-3, with 8 bases lining up with TRBD1. The CDR3 is made up of 14 amino acids. The V segment lost 5 bases and the J segment 6 bases; nucleotides outside the gene matches: 6. The germline V gene encodes CDR1 SGHAT and CDR2 FQDESV (reference sequence). CDR3 region: CASSHRDRTNTIYF. CDR3 nucleotide sequence: TGTGCCAGCAGCCATCGGGACAGGACAAACACCATATATTTT.

This clone appeared once. The gene calls are TRBV10-3 and TRBJ2-7, with a tentative D call TRBD1 (6 bases). The CDR3 contains 12 residues. V gave up 10 bases and J gave up 1 base, with 11 bases separating them. Germline V gene data show CDR1 as ENHRY and CDR2 as SYGVKD. CDR3 sequence: CATGDISYEQYF. The CDR3 DNA is TGTGCCACCGGGGACATTTCCTACGAGCAGTACTTC.

Written as DNA, the CDR3 is TGTGCCAGCAGTTACGCGCTTAGGCGGAATGAGCAGTTCTTC. Its translation is CASSYALRRNEQFF. The genes are TRBV6-5 and TRBJ2-1, with unresolved D. The length of the CDR3 is 14 residues. Per the germline V gene, CDR1 is MNHEY and CDR2 is SVGAGI. V shed 2 bases and J shed 7 bases, with 12 bases lying between them.

The chain combines TRBV7-8 with TRBJ1-2, with D tentatively TRBD1 (5 bases). This CDR3 is 14 amino acids long. V was clipped by 0 bases and J by 3 bases, with 8 bases between them. From germline, CDR1 is SGHVS and CDR2 FQNEAQ. This CDR3 is CASSLAVGDYGYTF. DNA for the CDR3: TGTGCCAGCAGCTTAGCGGTAGGGGACTATGGCTACACCTTC.

The V gene is TRBV7-9, the J gene TRBJ1-3; a possible D gene is TRBD1 (6 bases). Trimming stripped 5 bases from V and 4 bases from J, with 9 bases between. CDR3 length: 13 residues. The V gene's germline CDR1 is SEHNR and CDR2 FQNEAQ (reference sequence). The CDR3 reads CASSQGQGNTIYF. CDR3 in DNA: TGTGCCAGCAGCCAAGGACAGGGAAACACCATATATTTT. The variable domain in full, with the rest retrieved from reference TRBV7-9 and TRBJ1-3, is DTGVSQNPRHKITKRGQNVTFRCDPISEHNRLYWYRQTLGQGPEFLTYFQNEAQLEKSRLLSDRFSAERPKGSFSTLEIQRTEQGDSAMYLCASSQGQGNTIYFGEGSWLTVV.

The chain combines TRBV6-5 with TRBJ2-3; D remains unclear. V was shortened by 6 bases and J by 1 base, with 11 bases between the two germline ends. This CDR3 has 14 residues. From germline, CDR1 is MNHEY and CDR2 SVGAGI. The CDR3 region has the DNA TGTGCCAGCAGCCGGAGAGGTGGCACAGATACGCAGTATTTT. It specifies CASSRRGGTDTQYF.

This rearrangement joins TRBV7-3 to TRBJ1-5, with 9 nucleotides matching TRBD1. There are 15 residues in the CDR3. V shed 7 bases, J shed 1 base, and the junction held 5 bases outside the gene matches. Germline assignment: CDR1 SGHTA and CDR2 FQGTGA. CDR3 nucleotides: TGTGCCAGCACCGCCGGGACAGGGAGCAATCAGCCCCAGCATTTT. Protein product: CASTAGTGSNQPQHF.

A single count supports this clone. The CDR3 loop reads CASSAPQGSGELFF. DNA for the CDR3: TGTGCCAGCAGCGCCCCTCAGGGATCCGGGGAGCTGTTTTTT. The V call is TRBV9, the J call TRBJ2-2, with a possible D match to TRBD1 (5 bases). The V and J ends lost 3 bases and 6 bases respectively, with 12 bases between them. In germline, CDR1 is SGDLS, CDR2 YYNGEE. The CDR3 consists of 14 residues.

The rearrangement joins TRBV5-4 to TRBJ2-7; a possible D gene is TRBD2 (6 bases). The CDR3 extends over 15 amino acids. Germline CDR1 and CDR2: SGHNT and YYREEE (reference sequence). V lost 4 bases and J lost 3, with 17 bases in between. The chain's CDR3 is CASSLGTRGDYEQYF. CDR3 nucleotide sequence: TGTGCCAGCAGCCTCGGGACTCGGGGAGACTACGAGCAGTACTTC.

V and J are TRBV2 and TRBJ1-1, with D unclear. The CDR3 runs 15 residues. V dropped 6 bases and J dropped 1 base, with 15 bases sitting between them. Germline V gives CDR1 SNHLY, CDR2 FYNNEI. The CDR3 DNA sequence: TGTGCCAGCAGCCCGATAGTTAAAAAGAACACTGAAGCTTTCTTT. Translated, it gives CASSPIVKKNTEAFF.

The chain employs TRBV2 and TRBJ1-3; 9 positions match TRBD1. Germline loops: CDR1 SNHLY, CDR2 FYNNEI. This CDR3 is 17 amino acids long. The trim removed 8 bases at V and 4 bases at J, leaving 15 bases unmatched. CDR3 residues: CASSTIGTGYGGNTIYF. The CDR3 nucleotides read TGTGCCAGCTCTACTATTGGGACAGGGTATGGAGGAAACACCATATATTTT.

This clone was observed a few times. The chain combines TRBV27 with TRBJ1-6, with D unresolved. Germline assignment: CDR1 MNHEY and CDR2 SMNVEV (reference sequence). Trimming took off 7 bases at V and 9 bases at J, with 10 bases between the two ends. The CDR3 consists of 12 residues. CDR3 amino acids: CASKVGGSPLHF. CDR3 DNA sequence: TGTGCCAGCAAAGTGGGAGGTTCACCCCTCCACTTT.

This chain connects TRBV9 to TRBJ1-1; the match to TRBD1 covers 7 bases. Per the germline V gene, CDR1 is SGDLS and CDR2 is YYNGEE. J lost 4 bases, V lost 4 bases, and 7 bases had no gene match. The CDR3 covers 14 residues. The CDR3 DNA is TGTGCCAGCAGCCCCGGGACAGCCTCCACTGAAGCTTTCTTT. Its translation is CASSPGTASTEAFF.

This chain uses TRBV5-1 with TRBJ2-1; TRBD1 aligns across 11 bases. J gave up 2 bases and V 6 bases, and 10 bases lay outside the gene matches. From germline, CDR1 is SGHRS and CDR2 YFSETQ. This CDR3 is built from 17 residues. CDR3 sequence reads: CASMGQGGARAYNEQFF. The CDR3 coding sequence is TGCGCCAGCATGGGACAGGGGGGCGCAAGGGCCTACAATGAGCAGTTCTTC.

V gene TRBV14 combines with J gene TRBJ1-1, with D unclear. CDR3 length: 14 amino acids. CDR1 and CDR2 (germline): SGHDN, FVKESK. V was clipped by 3 bases and J by 0 bases, with 8 bases between them. The CDR3 region is CASSQYSMNTEAFF. The CDR3 DNA sequence: TGTGCCAGCAGCCAGTACTCCATGAACACTGAAGCTTTCTTT. The full variable domain, rest sourced from reference TRBV14 and TRBJ1-1, is EAGVTQFPSHSVIEKGQTVTLRCDPISGHDNLYWYRRVMGKEIKFLLHFVKESKQDESGMPNNRFLAERTGGTYSTLKVQPAELEDSGVYFCASSQYSMNTEAFFGQGTRLTVV.